This is a list of T cell receptor beta chains from one sample in a study of lymphopenia after photon versus proton radiotherapy. Sequencing used immunoSEQ multiplex PCR; TCRdb keeps in-frame clones, though not all of them. The sample comprises 20,000 to 25,000 clones, roughly four fifths of which are singletons, and over 2.5% rests with the top ten. The material was peripheral blood, obtained from a patient treated with photon-based radiotherapy. The receptors shown here come from a woman between 50 and 59 years old with pancreatic cancer. Each CDR3 is given with its conserved first and last residue. Fields, in order: D gene, J gene, clone size, V gene, CDR3 protein, CDR3 DNA. D genes are given only for firm matches. Rows may omit the clone size; those that give it use once, few, many or a size class.

-,TRBJ2-1,-,TRBV7-2,CASSLPWVGRRNPLQFF,TGTGCCAGCAGCTTACCCTGGGTGGGGCGGAGGAATCCCCTCCAGTTCTTC
-,TRBJ2-7,-,TRBV2,CASRVTGISYEQYF,TGTGCCAGCAGAGTCACAGGGATCTCCTACGAGCAGTACTTC
-,TRBJ2-7,once,TRBV4-3,CASSQGLGMGGAPQDF,TGCGCCAGCAGCCAAGGGTTGGGAATGGGGGGCGCGCCCCAAGACTTC
TRBD2,TRBJ2-3,-,TRBV29-1,CSVLGLAGQRPSTDTQYF,TGCAGCGTTCTAGGACTAGCGGGACAACGACCTAGCACAGATACGCAGTATTTT
-,TRBJ2-7,once,TRBV11-3,CASSLGPTYEQYF,TGTGCCAGCAGCTTAGGGCCAACCTACGAGCAGTACTTC
-,TRBJ1-4,-,TRBV15,CATSQGRVNEKLFF,TGTGCCACCAGCCAGGGCCGAGTAAATGAAAAACTGTTTTTT
-,TRBJ2-2,once,TRBV6-1,CASRVLGAGELFF,TGTGCCAGCAGGGTGTTGGGCGCCGGGGAGCTGTTTTTT
-,TRBJ2-7,-,TRBV5-6,CASSPGTARYYEQYF,TGTGCCAGCAGCCCCGGTACAGCGAGGTACTACGAGCAGTACTTC
-,TRBJ2-6,-,TRBV4-2,CASSPYGSGANVLTF,TGTGCCAGCAGTCCCTACGGCTCTGGGGCCAACGTCCTGACTTTC
-,TRBJ1-1,-,TRBV30,CAWSKITGLNTEAFF,TGTGCCTGGAGCAAAATAACAGGGTTGAACACTGAAGCTTTCTTT
-,TRBJ2-2,-,TRBV27,CASSLGARGGGELFF,TGTGCCAGCAGTTTAGGGGCAAGGGGCGGCGGGGAGCTGTTTTTT
-,TRBJ1-2,-,TRBV7-9,CASSPGAGARGYGYTF,TGTGCCAGCAGCCCAGGGGCTGGGGCGCGGGGCTATGGCTACACCTTC
-,TRBJ2-6,once,TRBV5-5,CASSLLASGANVLTF,TGTGCCAGCAGCTTGCTGGCTTCTGGGGCCAACGTCCTGACTTTC
-,TRBJ2-3,-,TRBV21-1,CASSKGASGSLVVADTQYF,TGTGCCAGCAGCAAAGGAGCTAGCGGGAGTCTGGTGGTAGCAGATACGCAGTATTTT
-,TRBJ2-3,-,TRBV7-8,CASSLLQGGDTQYF,TGTGCCAGCAGCTTATTACAGGGCGGGGATACGCAGTATTTT
-,TRBJ2-5,-,TRBV18,CASSGGTPRYQETQYF,TGTGCCAGCTCTGGAGGGACACCTCGATACCAAGAGACCCAGTACTTC
-,TRBJ2-1,-,TRBV27,CASTPSGLYNEQFF,TGTGCCAGCACTCCCAGCGGGCTCTACAATGAGCAGTTCTTC
-,TRBJ2-5,-,TRBV7-8,CASSSRDSETQYF,TGTGCCAGCAGCTCCAGGGATTCGGAGACCCAGTACTTC
-,TRBJ2-5,-,TRBV5-1,CASSVGSVGLPQETQYF,TGCGCCAGCAGCGTAGGATCCGTCGGCCTTCCCCAAGAGACCCAGTACTTC
-,TRBJ2-7,-,TRBV5-1,CASSPTGTDAYEQYF,TGCGCCAGCAGCCCCACCGGGACTGACGCCTACGAGCAGTACTTC
TRBD1,TRBJ1-4,-,TRBV28,CASSLRAGGNEKLFF,TGTGCCAGCAGTTTAAGGGCAGGGGGGAATGAAAAACTGTTTTTT
-,TRBJ2-5,few,TRBV27,CASSPRQRYQETQYF,TGTGCCAGCAGTCCCCGACAGAGGTACCAAGAGACCCAGTACTTC
TRBD1,TRBJ1-2,once,TRBV27,CASSSGQGLYGYTF,TGTGCCAGCAGTTCGGGACAGGGCCTCTATGGCTACACCTTC
TRBD1,TRBJ2-1,-,TRBV6-1,CASSVPQGASRRAYNEQFF,TGTGCCAGCAGTGTGCCACAGGGGGCCTCGAGAAGGGCCTACAATGAGCAGTTCTTC
-,TRBJ1-4,-,TRBV27,CASSSLVDNEKLFF,TGTGCCAGCAGTTCTCTGGTCGATAATGAAAAACTGTTTTTT
-,TRBJ2-3,-,TRBV5-1,CASSFPKGSGDTQYF,TGCGCCAGCAGCTTTCCTAAGGGGAGTGGAGATACGCAGTATTTT
-,TRBJ1-4,-,TRBV2,CASYNRASNEKLFF,TGTGCCAGCTATAACAGGGCCAGTAATGAAAAACTGTTTTTT
-,TRBJ2-7,-,TRBV6-5,CASSPSWGQPYEQYF,TGTGCCAGCAGCCCGAGCTGGGGACAACCCTACGAGCAGTACTTC
-,TRBJ1-5,-,TRBV7-3,CASSLTAPGGNQPQHF,TGTGCCAGCAGCTTGACCGCACCCGGTGGCAATCAGCCCCAGCATTTT
TRBD2,TRBJ2-1,once,TRBV5-8,CASSLVTGGSEQFF,TGTGCCAGCAGCTTGGTAACGGGAGGGAGTGAGCAGTTCTTC
-,TRBJ2-2,-,TRBV28,CASSLGLPTGELFF,TGTGCCAGCAGTTTGGGACTGCCGACCGGGGAGCTGTTTTTT
-,TRBJ1-2,-,TRBV28,CASSRHTGNYGYTF,TGTGCCAGCAGTCGCCACACTGGGAACTATGGCTACACCTTC
-,TRBJ2-5,-,TRBV15,CATSRERGAGETQYF,TGTGCCACCAGCAGAGAGAGGGGGGCTGGGGAGACCCAGTACTTC
TRBD2,TRBJ2-7,-,TRBV19,CASSIGLAGTYEQYF,TGTGCCAGTAGTATCGGGCTAGCGGGAACCTACGAGCAGTACTTC